This TCR beta chain was sequenced for a study of cytomegalovirus exposure and HLA in healthy donors. V lost 2 bases and J lost 0, with 11 bases in between. Germline values: CDR1 MNHEY, CDR2 SVGAGI. This CDR3 spans 16 amino acids. This clone came up a few times. The study ran its PCR with 60 Vbeta and 13 Jbeta primers. Method: immunoSEQ multiplex PCR; TCRdb's copy keeps in-frame clones and lacks some. The data show some 85,000 clones, around 84% seen once. The sequence was obtained from a woman aged 35 to 49 in good health and CMV-seropositive. Material: PBMCs. The chain uses TRBV6-5 and TRBJ2-1; no definite D call. The CDR3 here is CASSYRRPSSYNEQFF. CDR3 nucleotides: TGTGCCAGCAGTTACCGTCGACCTAGCTCCTACAATGAGCAGTTCTTC.